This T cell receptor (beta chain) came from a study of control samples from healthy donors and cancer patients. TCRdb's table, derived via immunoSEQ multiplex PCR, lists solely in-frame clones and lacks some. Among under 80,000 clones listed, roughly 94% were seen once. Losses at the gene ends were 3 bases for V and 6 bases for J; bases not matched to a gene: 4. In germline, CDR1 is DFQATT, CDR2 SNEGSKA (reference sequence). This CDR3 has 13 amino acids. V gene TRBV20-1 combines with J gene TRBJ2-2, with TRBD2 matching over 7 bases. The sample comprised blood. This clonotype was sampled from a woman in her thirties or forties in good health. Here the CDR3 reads CSASAGEAGELFF. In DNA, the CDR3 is TGCAGTGCTAGTGCGGGAGAGGCCGGGGAGCTGTTTTTT.